This T cell receptor (beta chain) emerged from a study of blood T cell repertoires in COVID-19. Across the whole study: The United States, Italy and Spain were the sources of the acute and convalescent COVID-19 samples. In each case, the material was cDNA or gDNA derived from T cells, B-cell-depleted T cells, or PBMCs.

Ages ranged from about 18 to 90 years, with residence in 24 US areas. Participants were placed into cohorts based on the clinical history they reported. Sequenced by immunoSEQ multiplex PCR; TCRdb stores in-frame clones only, minus some. The sample lists 300,000 to 500,000 clones; more than 75% were seen once. Germline V gives CDR1 LNHDA, CDR2 SQIVND (reference sequence). V shed 3 bases and J shed 6 bases, with 14 bases lying between them. The CDR3 totals 14 residues. Source material: PBMCs or T cells enriched from blood (not recorded which). The chain has TRBV19 and TRBJ1-2; D is possibly TRBD1 (5 bases). The sequence was obtained from a young woman with acute COVID-19. The CDR3 nucleotides are TGTGCCAGTAGTATTTCGGGGGTAGTTCATGGCTACACCTTC. This gives the protein CASSISGVVHGYTF. Full variable domain (outside the CDR3, taken from reference TRBV19 and TRBJ1-2): DGGITQSPKYLFRKEGQNVTLSCEQNLNHDAMYWYRQDPGQGLRLIYYSQIVNDFQKGDIAEGYSVSREKKESFPLTVTSAQKNPTAFYLCASSISGVVHGYTFGSGTRLTVV.